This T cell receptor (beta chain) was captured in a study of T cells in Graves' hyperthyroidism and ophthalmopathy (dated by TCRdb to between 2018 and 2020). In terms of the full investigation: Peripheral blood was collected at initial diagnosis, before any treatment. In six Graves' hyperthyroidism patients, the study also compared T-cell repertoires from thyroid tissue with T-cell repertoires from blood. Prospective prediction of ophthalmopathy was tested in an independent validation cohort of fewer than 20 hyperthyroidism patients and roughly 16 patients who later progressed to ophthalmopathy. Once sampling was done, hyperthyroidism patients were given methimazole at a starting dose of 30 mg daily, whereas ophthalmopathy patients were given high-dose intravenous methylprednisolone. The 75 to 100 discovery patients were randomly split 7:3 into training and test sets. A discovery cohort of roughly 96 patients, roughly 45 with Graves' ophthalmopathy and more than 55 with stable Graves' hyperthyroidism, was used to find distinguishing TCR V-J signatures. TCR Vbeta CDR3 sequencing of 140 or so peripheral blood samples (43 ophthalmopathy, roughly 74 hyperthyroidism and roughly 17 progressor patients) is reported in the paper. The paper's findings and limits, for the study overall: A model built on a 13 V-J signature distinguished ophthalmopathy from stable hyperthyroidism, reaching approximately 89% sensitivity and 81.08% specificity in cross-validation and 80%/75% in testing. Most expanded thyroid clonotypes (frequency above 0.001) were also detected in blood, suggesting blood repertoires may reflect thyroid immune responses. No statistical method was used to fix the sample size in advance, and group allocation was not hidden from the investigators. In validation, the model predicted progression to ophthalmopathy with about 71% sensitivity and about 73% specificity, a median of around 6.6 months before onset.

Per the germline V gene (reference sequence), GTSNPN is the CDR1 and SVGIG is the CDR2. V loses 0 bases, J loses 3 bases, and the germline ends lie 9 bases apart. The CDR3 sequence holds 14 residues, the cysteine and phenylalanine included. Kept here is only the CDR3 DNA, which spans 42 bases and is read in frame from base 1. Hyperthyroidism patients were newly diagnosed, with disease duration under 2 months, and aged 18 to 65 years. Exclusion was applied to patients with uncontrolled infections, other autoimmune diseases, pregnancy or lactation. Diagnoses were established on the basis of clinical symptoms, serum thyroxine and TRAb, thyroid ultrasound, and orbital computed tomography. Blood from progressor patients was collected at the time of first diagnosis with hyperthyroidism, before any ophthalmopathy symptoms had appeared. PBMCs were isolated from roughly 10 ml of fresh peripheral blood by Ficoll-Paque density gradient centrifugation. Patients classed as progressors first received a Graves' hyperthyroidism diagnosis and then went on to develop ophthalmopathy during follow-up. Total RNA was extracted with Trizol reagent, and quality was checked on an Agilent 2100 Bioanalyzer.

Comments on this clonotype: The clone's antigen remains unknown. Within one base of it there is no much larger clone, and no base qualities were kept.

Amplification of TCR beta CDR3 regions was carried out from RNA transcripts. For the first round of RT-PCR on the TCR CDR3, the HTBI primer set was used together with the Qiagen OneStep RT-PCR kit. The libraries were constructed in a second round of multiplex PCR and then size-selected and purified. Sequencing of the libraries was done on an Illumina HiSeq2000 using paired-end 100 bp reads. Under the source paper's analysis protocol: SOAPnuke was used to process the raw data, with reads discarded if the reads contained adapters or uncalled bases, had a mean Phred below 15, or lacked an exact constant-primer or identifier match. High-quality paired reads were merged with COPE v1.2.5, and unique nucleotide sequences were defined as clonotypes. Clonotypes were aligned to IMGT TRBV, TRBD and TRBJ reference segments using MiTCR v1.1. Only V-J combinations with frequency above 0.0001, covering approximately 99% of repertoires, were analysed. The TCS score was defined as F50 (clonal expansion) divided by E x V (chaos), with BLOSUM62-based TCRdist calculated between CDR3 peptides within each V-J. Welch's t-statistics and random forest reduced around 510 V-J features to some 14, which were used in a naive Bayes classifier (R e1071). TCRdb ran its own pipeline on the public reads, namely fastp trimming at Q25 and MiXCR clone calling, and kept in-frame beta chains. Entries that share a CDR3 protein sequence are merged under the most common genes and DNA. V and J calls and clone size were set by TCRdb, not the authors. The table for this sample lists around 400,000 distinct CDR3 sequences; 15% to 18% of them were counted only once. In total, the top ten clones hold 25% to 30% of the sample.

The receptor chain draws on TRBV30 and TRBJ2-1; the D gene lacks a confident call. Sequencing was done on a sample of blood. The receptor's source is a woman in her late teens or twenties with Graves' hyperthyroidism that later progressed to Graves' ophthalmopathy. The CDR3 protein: CAWSVPRIYNEQFF. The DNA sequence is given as TGTGCCTGGAGTGTACCCAGGATCTACAATGAGCAGTTCTTC.